What follows are 23 T cell receptor beta chains derived from one specimen sequenced in a study of a mutant IDH1 vaccine in newly diagnosed glioma. Time point denoted: week 23, last vaccination. What each vaccine dose contained was 300 ug of mutant IDH1 20-mer peptide, accompanied by topical imiquimod. No cognate antigen is known for these TCRs. The method was immunoSEQ multiplex PCR; TCRdb's version includes in-frame clones alone and lacks a portion of them. Among around 54,000 clones listed, about 87% were seen once. The material sequenced was PBMCs, taken from a glioma patient whose treatment included an IDH1 peptide vaccine. The source is a man aged 40-49 years with glioma.

This sequence joins TRBV6-4 and TRBJ2-7; 11 nucleotides align to TRBD2. The V gene end was trimmed by 0 bases and the J gene end by 5 bases; junction bases not matched to a gene: 15. This CDR3 is 19 amino acids long. Per the germline V gene, CDR1 is MRHNA and CDR2 is SNTAGT. CDR3 in amino acids: CASSDSSGRAPEGGNEQYF. The DNA for the CDR3 is TGTGCCAGCAGTGACTCTAGCGGGAGGGCCCCGGAGGGTGGAAACGAGCAGTACTTC.

The chain couples TRBV5-1 to TRBJ2-4; 7 positions agree with TRBD1. Germline trimming cut 4 bases from V and 1 base from J; bases unmatched to any gene: 11. This CDR3 is 17 amino acids long. The germline CDR1 and CDR2 sequences are SGHRS and YFSETQ. The CDR3 DNA follows: TGCGCCAGCAGCATTGGGACAGATCGCTTGGCCAAAAACATTCAGTACTTC. Residues: CASSIGTDRLAKNIQYF.

The CDR3 protein is CASSLIGGNTEAFF. The CDR3 coding sequence is TGCGCCAGCAGCTTGATCGGTGGGAACACTGAAGCTTTCTTT. The gene calls are TRBV5-1 and TRBJ1-1; D gene ambiguous. Germline V CDR1 and CDR2: SGHRS, YFSETQ. V lost 1 base and J lost 1, with 8 bases in between. This CDR3 spans 14 amino acids.

The V gene is TRBV2, the J gene TRBJ2-3; 8 nucleotides agree with TRBD2. From germline, CDR1 is SNHLY and CDR2 FYNNEI. Germline trimming cut 4 bases from V and 3 bases from J; bases unmatched to any gene: 9. This CDR3 has 16 amino acids. The CDR3 DNA reads TGTGCCAGCAGTGTAGGGCGGGAGGACTTTACAGATACGCAGTATTTT. Protein product: CASSVGREDFTDTQYF.

The chain recombines TRBV5-5 with TRBJ2-3, with D perhaps TRBD1 or TRBD2 (5 bases each). V lost 0 bases, J lost 2 bases, and 13 bases lay in between. The length of the CDR3 is 16 residues. Looked up from germline, CDR1 is SGHKS and CDR2 is YYEKEE (reference sequence). The CDR3 DNA sequence: TGTGCCAGCAGCTTGGGCTCGGGGCACTTCACAGATACGCAGTATTTT. Translated, it gives CASSLGSGHFTDTQYF.

The rearrangement joins TRBV19 to TRBJ1-5; 7 bases fit TRBD1. CDR1 is LNHDA, CDR2 SQIVND, per germline (reference sequence). This CDR3 is built from 13 residues. V was clipped by 7 bases and J by 7 bases; unmatched bases: 7. The DNA for the CDR3 is TGTGCCAGTACCCCGACAGGGAGGCAGCCCCAGCATTTT. Translation gives CASTPTGRQPQHF.

The chain combines TRBV18 with TRBJ1-5, with 7 bases identical to TRBD1. CDR3 length: 14 amino acids. CDR1 and CDR2 from the germline V gene are KGHSH and LQKENI. Germline trimming cut 2 bases from V and 11 bases from J; bases unmatched to any gene: 9. The CDR3 loop reads CASSPAQGGQAQHF. The CDR3 DNA is TGTGCCAGCTCACCAGCCCAGGGGGGACAAGCCCAGCATTTT. Using reference TRBV18 and TRBJ1-5 for the parts outside the CDR3, the full variable domain is NAGVMQNPRHLVRRRGQEARLRCSPMKGHSHVYWYRQLPEEGLKFMVYLQKENIIDESGMPKERFSAEFPKEGPSILRIQQVVRGDSAAYFCASSPAQGGQAQHFGDGTRLSIL.

This chain uses TRBV18 with TRBJ2-7; D call uncertain. The CDR3 runs to 13 residues. The germline gives CDR1 KGHSH, CDR2 LQKENI. The germline V and J ends were trimmed by 2 bases and 6 bases, with 11 bases remaining between them. The CDR3 sequence is CASSPGVRSEQYF. Here the CDR3 DNA reads TGTGCCAGCTCACCAGGGGTGCGAAGCGAGCAGTACTTC.

J is TRBJ2-3 and V is TRBV28; D is possibly TRBD1 (6 bases). This CDR3 has 15 amino acids. Germline V CDR1 and CDR2: MDHEN, SYDVKM. Trimming removed 3 bases from V and 0 bases from J, with 10 bases in between. The CDR3 spells CASSFQGKSTDTQYF. CDR3 coding DNA: TGTGCCAGCAGTTTTCAGGGGAAGAGCACAGATACGCAGTATTTT.

The CDR3 bases are TGTGCCAGCAGCCAAGAGGCCGGAGGCGGGTATGGCTACACCTTC. As protein: CASSQEAGGGYGYTF. The rearrangement joins TRBV14 to TRBJ1-2; no firm D call. Trimming removed 0 bases from V and 5 bases from J, with 13 bases in between. CDR1 is SGHDN and CDR2 is FVKESK in the germline V gene. The CDR3 runs to 15 residues. Complete variable domain (other parts from reference TRBV14 and TRBJ1-2): EAGVTQFPSHSVIEKGQTVTLRCDPISGHDNLYWYRRVMGKEIKFLLHFVKESKQDESGMPNNRFLAERTGGTYSTLKVQPAELEDSGVYFCASSQEAGGGYGYTFGSGTRLTVV.

The chain joins TRBV11-2 to TRBJ2-3; no clear D. The V end was cut by 0 bases, the J end by 8 bases, with 12 bases between. The CDR3 length is 14 residues. Germline values: CDR1 SGHAT, CDR2 FQNNGV. The CDR3 sequence is CASSLDSPYGTQYF. In DNA, the CDR3 is TGTGCCAGCAGCTTAGACAGCCCCTACGGTACGCAGTATTTT.

With respect to this clone: Other nucleotide sequences in the sample specify the same CDR3. The rearrangement uses TRBV11-2 and TRBJ2-5; D remains ambiguous. The CDR3 covers 14 residues. The V end was cut by 5 bases, the J end by 1 base, with 11 bases between. Per the germline V gene, CDR1 is SGHAT and CDR2 is FQNNGV. This CDR3 is CASSLRTAQETQYF. The CDR3 nucleotides read TGTGCCAGCAGCCTCAGGACGGCCCAAGAGACCCAGTACTTC.

In its sample, this clone was seen once. This chain links TRBV5-4 with TRBJ1-1, with D hard to call. The length of the CDR3 is 14 residues. Per the germline V gene, CDR1 is SGHNT and CDR2 is YYREEE (reference sequence). V gave up 5 bases and J gave up 2 bases, with 13 bases separating them. The DNA for the CDR3 is TGTGCCAGCAGTATGGAACAGATTAACACTGAAGCTTTCTTT. This encodes CASSMEQINTEAFF. Full variable domain (outside the CDR3, taken from reference TRBV5-4 and TRBJ1-1): ETGVTQSPTHLIKTRGQQVTLRCSSQSGHNTVSWYQQALGQGPQFIFQYYREEENGRGNFPPRFSGLQFPNYSSELNVNALELDDSALYLCASSMEQINTEAFFGQGTRLTVV.

The chain recombines TRBV6-1 with TRBJ1-5; no clear D. V dropped 7 bases and J dropped 3 bases, with 16 bases sitting between them. Per the germline V gene, CDR1 is MNHNS and CDR2 is SASEGT. There are 15 residues in the CDR3. In DNA form, the CDR3 reads TGTGCCAGCAAACCTCGACGGATCTCCAATCAGCCCCAGCATTTT. Translation gives CASKPRRISNQPQHF.

The J gene is TRBJ2-1, the V gene TRBV11-2; 9 bases fit TRBD2. The CDR3 totals 15 residues. Per germline, CDR1 SGHAT and CDR2 FQNNGV. V dropped 1 base and J dropped 8; count of bases not matched to a gene: 6. CDR3 sequence: CASSLVASGNDEQFF. CDR3 nucleotide sequence: TGTGCCAGCAGCTTAGTGGCTAGCGGGAACGATGAGCAGTTCTTC. The variable domain in full, with the rest retrieved from reference TRBV11-2 and TRBJ2-1, is EAGVAQSPRYKIIEKRQSVAFWCNPISGHATLYWYQQILGQGPKLLIQFQNNGVVDDSQLPKDRFSAERLKGVDSTLKIQPAKLEDSAVYLCASSLVASGNDEQFFGPGTRLTVL.

V is TRBV28 and J is TRBJ2-3; tentatively, D is TRBD2 (6 bases). The V gene lost 8 bases and the J gene lost 9 bases, with 21 bases spanning the gap. CDR3 size: 14 residues. Per germline, CDR1 MDHEN and CDR2 SYDVKM. CDR3 protein: CASHPGDHVGTQYF. CDR3 DNA: TGTGCCAGCCACCCGGGGGATCATGTGGGGACGCAGTATTTT.

The CDR3 region has the DNA TGTGCCAGCAGCCTAGCGGGAGGTGGGGCCTACGAGCAGTACTTC. Protein product: CASSLAGGGAYEQYF. The chain combines TRBV11-3 with TRBJ2-7; 11 nucleotides line up with TRBD2. Looked up from germline, CDR1 is SGHNT and CDR2 is YENEEA. V lost 5 bases, J lost 2 bases, and 5 bases stayed unmatched. The CDR3 extends over 15 amino acids.

The rearrangement joins TRBV10-3 to TRBJ2-1; D call uncertain. In germline, CDR1 is ENHRY, CDR2 SYGVKD. V dropped 4 bases and J dropped 3 bases, with 13 bases sitting between them. This CDR3 comprises 15 residues. CDR3 nucleotide sequence: TGTGCCATCAGTGCACTCCCGACATACTACAATGAGCAGTTCTTC. This encodes CAISALPTYYNEQFF.

By share of the sample, this clone is medium-sized. V gene TRBV27 combines with J gene TRBJ2-1, with 11 bases lining up with TRBD2. The V gene's germline CDR1 is MNHEY and CDR2 SMNVEV (reference sequence). V trimming: 8 bases; J trimming: 13 bases; junction bases outside the gene matches: 10. The CDR3 is made up of 13 amino acids. CDR3 DNA sequence: TGTGCCAGCTCGCTCGGTAGCGGGAGGGCCCAGTTCTTC. This gives the protein CASSLGSGRAQFF.

The gene calls are TRBV7-6 and TRBJ1-3; D may be TRBD1 (6 bases). The germline V gene has CDR1 SGHVS and CDR2 FNYEAQ. The V and J ends lost 5 bases and 0 bases respectively, with 11 bases between them. The CDR3 sequence is 15 residues long. CDR3 sequence: CASSPTGISGNTIYF. For the CDR3, the DNA is TGTGCCAGCAGCCCCACAGGGATCTCTGGAAACACCATATATTTT.

The V and J genes are TRBV5-1 and TRBJ1-5, with a tentative D call TRBD1 (5 bases). The CDR3 runs to 14 residues. The V end lost 0 bases, the J end lost 4 bases, and 8 bases lay between the germline ends. Germline CDR1 reads SGHRS; CDR2 reads YFSETQ. The CDR3 DNA reads as TGCGCCAGCAGCTTGGGGACAAATAATCAGCCCCAGCATTTT. It yields the protein CASSLGTNNQPQHF.

The chain combines TRBV4-3 with TRBJ2-7; 7 nucleotides line up with TRBD2. The CDR3 has 16 amino acids. V was pared by 0 bases and J by 6 bases, with 11 bases of the junction left unmatched. The germline V gene encodes CDR1 LGHNA and CDR2 YSLEER. The CDR3, as DNA: TGCGCCAGCAGCCAAGATTTATGGGGGAGGGCCTTCGAGCAGTACTTC. Protein product: CASSQDLWGRAFEQYF.

The CDR3 protein is CASSIVQGGAETQYF. The CDR3 DNA reads as TGTGCCAGTAGTATAGTTCAGGGGGGAGCTGAGACCCAGTACTTC. V usage is TRBV19 and J usage is TRBJ2-5; TRBD1 is a possible D gene (7 bases). Deletions cut 1 base from V and 5 bases from J, with 14 bases between. This CDR3 comprises 15 residues. Germline V gene sequence: CDR1 LNHDA, CDR2 SQIVND (reference sequence).